This entry lists 32 T cell receptor beta chains sequenced from one sample in a study of blood T cells in healthy people across ages. The authors ran a second PCR of roughly 6 to 12 cycles using a sample-barcoded 5' primer and a J-beta primer mix. TCRdb analysed the 5' RACE reads with MiXCR anew, one entry per CDR3 protein. Among about a million distinct CDR3 sequences listed, roughly half were seen once. The source material was blood. These receptor sequences come from a woman aged 55-69 years in good health.

CDR3 coding DNA: TGTGCCAGCACTCCGGGGGTAGCGGGAGGAATTGAGCAGTTCTTC. Residues: CASTPGVAGGIEQFF. V is TRBV6-5 and J is TRBJ2-1, with 10 bases lining up with TRBD2. Germline V gene sequence: CDR1 MNHEY, CDR2 SVGAGI. The V gene end was trimmed by 7 bases and the J gene end by 9 bases; junction bases not matched to a gene: 12. The CDR3 has 15 residues.

As to this clonotype: This sequence may be a read error, since a much larger clone differs from it by one base. The rearrangement links TRBV20-1 to TRBJ2-1; TRBD2 aligns across 10 bases. V shed 0 bases and J 12 bases; nucleotides not matched to a gene: 11. Germline-derived CDR1 and CDR2 are DFQATT and SNEGSKA (reference sequence). The CDR3 has 15 amino acids. CDR3 region: CSARDVASGRYGQFF. The CDR3 nucleotides are TGCAGTGCTAGAGATGTTGCTAGCGGGAGATATGGGCAGTTCTTC.

At least ten counts were recorded for this clonotype. Germline is not matched at one junction end, which may reflect a read error. The chain carries TRBV7-2 and TRBJ2-7; TRBD1 agrees at 8 bases. Germline CDR1 reads SGHTA; CDR2 reads FQGNSA. This CDR3 spans 13 amino acids. CDR3 in DNA: TGTGCCAGCAGCGTAGCAGGGACAGGAGCGCTGTACTTC. Protein product: CASSVAGTGALYF.

The chain carries TRBV20-1 and TRBJ2-4; D call uncertain. V lost 1 base and J lost 8, with 18 bases in between. In germline, CDR1 is DFQATT, CDR2 SNEGSKA (reference sequence). This CDR3 is built from 15 residues. The CDR3 DNA reads as TGCAGTGCTAGAGTAGGTGGGCCTACGACGGACATTCAGTACTTC. It translates to CSARVGGPTTDIQYF.

This chain uses TRBV20-1 with TRBJ2-1; D is undetermined. V shed 4 bases and J shed 5 bases, with 12 bases lying between them. This CDR3 spans 13 amino acids. Germline CDR1 DFQATT, CDR2 SNEGSKA (reference sequence). The CDR3, as DNA: TGCAGTGCTACGGACCAGCTAAACAATGAGCAGTTCTTC. This sequence encodes CSATDQLNNEQFF.

This clonotype turned up a few times. The J gene is TRBJ2-3, the V gene TRBV29-1; 8 bases are shared with TRBD1. The germline gives CDR1 SQVTM, CDR2 ANQGSEA. The CDR3 sequence is 15 residues long. V gave up 5 bases and J gave up 1 base; unmatched junction bases: 8. CDR3 DNA: TGCAGCGTTTGGGACACAGGGGGGCGCACAGATACGCAGTATTTT. It specifies CSVWDTGGRTDTQYF.

The V call is TRBV12-5, the J call TRBJ1-4, with TRBD1 identical over 7 bases. Germline loops: CDR1 LGHNT, CDR2 FRNRAP. This CDR3 is 15 amino acids long. J was trimmed by 6 bases and V by 3 bases; bases with no gene match: 7. This chain's CDR3 is CASGFATGFHEKLFF. CDR3 DNA sequence: TGTGCTAGTGGTTTCGCGACAGGGTTTCATGAAAAACTGTTTTTT.

This clonotype was picked up one time. The rearrangement uses TRBV5-4 and TRBJ2-4; TRBD2 might be the D (6 bases). The end of the DNA fits TRBJ2-7 better, so the J call may be wrong. The germline V gene encodes CDR1 SGHNT and CDR2 YYREEE (reference sequence). This CDR3 has 13 amino acids. This CDR3 is CASHRESSAEQYF. The CDR3 nucleotides read TGTGCCAGTCACCGGGAGTCCTCCGCCGAGCAGTACTTC.

Notes on this clonotype: A single base separates this from a much larger clone, so it may be a read error. The V gene is TRBV9, the J gene TRBJ2-3; D is possibly TRBD1 (5 bases). There are 14 residues in the CDR3. Germline V gene sequence: CDR1 SGDLS, CDR2 YYNGEE. The CDR3 spells CASSGTLSTGTQYF. In DNA form, the CDR3 reads TGTGCCAGCAGCGGGACACTTAGCACAGGTACGCAGTATTTT.

The chain uses TRBV5-6 and TRBJ1-4; no definite D call. The CDR3 is 11 amino acids. Germline V gene lookup returns CDR1 SGHDT and CDR2 YYEEEE. V gave up 4 bases and J gave up 6 bases, with 4 bases separating them. This CDR3 is CASSPDEKLFF. CDR3 nucleotides: TGTGCCAGCAGCCCCGATGAAAAACTGTTTTTT.

The gene calls are TRBV28 and TRBJ2-3; TRBD1 might be the D (6 bases). The V end lost 5 bases, the J end lost 4 bases, and 13 bases lay between the germline ends. CDR1 is MDHEN, CDR2 SYDVKM, per germline. This CDR3 contains 14 residues. The CDR3 DNA is TGTGCCAGCAGTATCTGGCAGGGGCCAGATACGCAGTATTTT. Translation: CASSIWQGPDTQYF.

This rearrangement joins TRBV29-1 to TRBJ2-3, with 9 bases fitting TRBD1. The V gene end was trimmed by 4 bases and the J gene end by 3 bases; junction bases not matched to a gene: 5. CDR1 and CDR2 from the germline V gene are SQVTM and ANQGSEA. CDR3 length: 14 amino acids. CDR3 in DNA: TGCAGCGTTGCACAGGGGGCGAAGACAGATACGCAGTATTTT. Protein sequence: CSVAQGAKTDTQYF.

V usage is TRBV3-1 and J usage is TRBJ2-7; 8 bases line up with TRBD2. This CDR3 is 16 amino acids long. Losses at the gene ends were 0 bases for V and 6 bases for J; bases not matched to a gene: 10. Germline-derived CDR1 and CDR2 are LGHDT and YNNKEL (reference sequence). The CDR3 region has the DNA TGTGCCAGCAGCCAAGATATCGGGACTAGTTTCCTCGAGCAGTACTTC. The encoded protein is CASSQDIGTSFLEQYF.

The chain couples TRBV4-1 to TRBJ2-2, with D perhaps TRBD2 (5 bases). The CDR3 extends over 18 amino acids. Germline V gene data show CDR1 as MGHRA and CDR2 as YSYEKL. V was trimmed by 4 bases and J by 2 bases, leaving 20 bases between them. Here the CDR3 reads CASSLVIGLRGNTGELFF. The CDR3 DNA reads as TGCGCCAGCAGCCTTGTAATCGGACTTCGAGGCAACACCGGGGAGCTGTTTTTT.

The count of this clonotype is one. This CDR3 is CSTTSGVYEQYF. The CDR3 DNA reads as TGCAGCACGACTAGCGGGGTGTACGAGCAGTACTTC. The V gene is TRBV20-1, the J gene TRBJ2-1, with TRBD2 matching over 11 bases. The better agreement between TRBJ2-7 and the DNA end casts doubt on the J call. This CDR3 has 12 amino acids. Germline CDR1 DFQATT, CDR2 SNEGSKA (reference sequence).

This clonotype occurred many times. The chain uses TRBV29-1 and TRBJ2-7, with unresolved D. There are 13 residues in the CDR3. CDR1 is SQVTM and CDR2 is ANQGSEA in the germline V gene. The V gene lost 1 base and the J gene lost 2 bases, with 9 bases spanning the gap. The DNA for the CDR3 is TGCAGCGTTGAAGTTGGTATAGCCTACGAGCAGTACTTC. It codes for CSVEVGIAYEQYF.

V gene TRBV4-3 combines with J gene TRBJ2-1; 10 bases are a match to TRBD2. The J segment lost 7 bases and the V segment lost 0 bases, leaving 9 bases of the junction unmatched. Germline values: CDR1 LGHNA, CDR2 YSLEER. This CDR3 has 17 residues. For the CDR3, the DNA is TGCGCCAGCAGCCAAGATCGGGGGACTAGCGCGTCAAATGAGCAGTTCTTC. Residues: CASSQDRGTSASNEQFF.

This clonotype was found a few times. V usage is TRBV5-1 and J usage is TRBJ2-1, with a tentative D call TRBD1 (6 bases). V lost 4 bases and J 7 bases, leaving 15 bases between the germline ends. The CDR3 consists of 14 residues. CDR1 SGHRS and CDR2 YFSETQ come from the germline V gene. The CDR3 loop is CASSLQTGGNEQFF. Written as DNA, the CDR3 is TGCGCCAGCAGCCTGCAGACAGGTGGGAATGAGCAGTTCTTC.

The chain links TRBV6-5 to TRBJ2-7; D gene unclear. The V end was cut by 5 bases, the J end by 2 bases, with 13 bases between. The CDR3 has 14 residues. The germline CDR1 and CDR2 sequences are MNHEY and SVGAGI. The CDR3 nucleotides read TGTGCCAGCAGTCAACCTCAGCCCCCCTACGAGCAGTACTTC. Its protein is CASSQPQPPYEQYF.

This clonotype was seen a single time. A much larger clone lies a single base off, so this may be a read error. V usage is TRBV2 and J usage is TRBJ1-2; maybe TRBD1 (6 bases). Per the germline V gene, CDR1 is SNHLY and CDR2 is FYNNEI. This CDR3 is 14 amino acids long. The CDR3 sequence: CATREAGVNCGYTF. The CDR3 DNA is TGTGCCACCCGGGAGGCAGGGGTTAACTGTGGCTACACCTTC.

The V gene is TRBV28, the J gene TRBJ2-1; 9 positions match TRBD2. CDR1 is MDHEN, CDR2 SYDVKM, per germline. Trimming took 5 bases from V and 4 from J; bases not matched to a gene: 24. This CDR3 has 21 amino acids. CDR3 region: CASSPRRENFRHTSGYNEQFF. CDR3 sequence (DNA): TGTGCCAGCAGTCCCCGCAGGGAAAATTTCCGTCACACTAGCGGGTACAATGAGCAGTTCTTC.

V and J are TRBV7-2 and TRBJ1-2, with D uncertain. Trimming shortened V by 5 bases and J by 3 bases, and 13 bases separated the two germline ends. CDR1 and CDR2 from the germline V gene are SGHTA and FQGNSA. The CDR3 runs to 14 residues. The CDR3 sequence is CASSPIAGYYGYTF. CDR3 DNA: TGTGCCAGCAGCCCCATAGCGGGATACTATGGCTACACCTTC.

The gene calls are TRBV9 and TRBJ2-3, with 9 bases aligning to TRBD2. Germline V CDR1 and CDR2: SGDLS, YYNGEE. V dropped 0 bases and J dropped 2; count of bases not matched to a gene: 13. The CDR3 is made up of 19 amino acids. The CDR3 loop is CASSVDPAGGRASTDTQYF. As DNA, the CDR3 is TGTGCCAGCAGCGTAGACCCAGCGGGAGGTAGGGCGTCCACAGATACGCAGTATTTT. Full variable domain (missing parts from reference TRBV9 and TRBJ2-3): DSGVTQTPKHLITATGQRVTLRCSPRSGDLSVYWYQQSLDQGLQFLIQYYNGEERAKGNILERFSAQQFPDLHSELNLSSLELGDSALYFCASSVDPAGGRASTDTQYFGPGTRLTVL.

The table lists this clonotype with a few counts. J is TRBJ2-7 and V is TRBV28; possible D gene TRBD1, 5 bases. Germline values: CDR1 MDHEN, CDR2 SYDVKM. The CDR3 spans 14 residues. With 6 bases removed from V and 2 bases from J, the gap between germline ends came to 14 bases. CDR3 in DNA: TGTGCCAGCAGAGGGGCTCAGGCAACCTACGAGCAGTACTTC. This gives the protein CASRGAQATYEQYF.

This clonotype appeared many times. The chain carries TRBV24-1 and TRBJ1-1, with TRBD1 identical over 8 bases. Germline V gene sequence: CDR1 KGHDR, CDR2 SFDVKD. The V segment lost 4 bases and the J segment 7 bases; nucleotides outside the gene matches: 4. The CDR3 contains 13 residues. The CDR3 loop is CATSDFDRGEAFF. In DNA form, the CDR3 reads TGTGCCACCAGTGACTTCGACAGGGGTGAAGCTTTCTTT.

Only a few counts were recorded for this clonotype. The chain recombines TRBV7-2 with TRBJ2-7, with TRBD1 matching 11 bases. Unmatched junction bases numbered 4, after V lost 8 bases and J lost 4 bases. The germline V gene encodes CDR1 SGHTA and CDR2 FQGNSA. CDR3 length: 13 amino acids. CDR3 sequence (DNA): TGTGCCAGCGGGGACAGGGGGTTATACGAGCAGTACTTC. It encodes CASGDRGLYEQYF.

V usage is TRBV15 and J usage is TRBJ2-1, with 8 nucleotides matching TRBD1. V lost 1 base, J lost 5 bases, and 7 bases stayed unmatched. The CDR3 length is 16 residues. Looked up from germline, CDR1 is LNHNV and CDR2 is YYDKDF (reference sequence). DNA of the CDR3: TGTGCCACCAGCAGAGGTCGGACAGGGTCGGACAATGAGCAGTTCTTC. Protein: CATSRGRTGSDNEQFF.

This clonotype was recorded only once. The rearrangement uses TRBV30 and TRBJ2-6; a weak D match, TRBD1 (6 bases). The CDR3 is 13 amino acids. From germline, CDR1 is GTSNPN and CDR2 SVGIG (reference sequence). The V end was cut by 5 bases, the J end by 4 bases, with 9 bases between. CDR3: CAWHRAGANVLTF. CDR3 sequence (DNA): TGTGCCTGGCACAGGGCGGGGGCCAACGTCCTGACTTTC.

This chain links TRBV20-1 with TRBJ2-3, with TRBD2 matching 8 bases. The CDR3 is made up of 15 amino acids. Germline CDR1 is DFQATT and CDR2 is SNEGSKA (reference sequence). V gave up 1 base and J gave up 0 bases; unmatched junction bases: 3. CDR3 DNA: TGCAGTGCTAGAGCGGCTAGCGGGAGCACAGATACGCAGTATTTT. Residues: CSARAASGSTDTQYF.

The rearrangement joins TRBV6-2 or TRBV6-3 to TRBJ1-5; a possible D gene is TRBD1 (6 bases). Per germline, CDR1 MNHEY and CDR2 SVGEGT. V dropped 0 bases and J dropped 5 bases, with 14 bases sitting between them. The CDR3 runs to 16 residues. The CDR3 reads CASSYSNRDVYQPQHF. For the CDR3, the DNA is TGTGCCAGCAGTTACTCGAACAGGGACGTTTATCAGCCCCAGCATTTT.

This clonotype was seen ten or more times. The chain carries TRBV5-1 and TRBJ2-7; the match to TRBD1 covers 7 bases. J was trimmed by 1 base and V by 2 bases; bases with no gene match: 6. Germline V gene sequence: CDR1 SGHRS, CDR2 YFSETQ. The CDR3 totals 15 residues. The CDR3 sequence is CASSFRQGLSYEQYF. In DNA form, the CDR3 reads TGCGCCAGCAGCTTTCGACAGGGCCTATCCTACGAGCAGTACTTC.

A single count supports this clonotype. The J gene is TRBJ2-3, the V gene TRBV28; 11 bases are a match to TRBD1. With 7 bases clipped from V and 2 bases from J, the junction kept 8 bases outside the gene matches. Per the germline V gene, CDR1 is MDHEN and CDR2 is SYDVKM. The CDR3 covers 16 residues. DNA of the CDR3: TGTGCCAGCACAATTTCGGGACAGGGGGACACAGATACGCAGTATTTT. Translated, it gives CASTISGQGDTDTQYF.